This T cell receptor beta chain was identified in a study of shared clonotypes between healthy human individuals. This CDR3 has 13 residues. The V end was cut by 3 bases, the J end by 1 base, with 7 bases between. Germline loops: CDR1 LNHDA, CDR2 SQIVND (reference sequence). Sequencing was performed with immunoSEQ multiplex PCR; in TCRdb, only in-frame clones are kept and a portion is missing. The sample records 2 million to 3 million clones, roughly 92% being singletons. Concerning this clone: Other nucleotide sequences from this sample produce the same CDR3.

The sequence came from a man aged 18 to 30 in good health. The sample consisted of naive CD4+ T cells sorted from blood. Documented subset: CD45RA+ positively selected. This chain connects TRBV19 to TRBJ2-7; D remains ambiguous. The CDR3 region has the DNA TGTGCCAGTAGTATTGGTCAGTCCTACGAGCAGTACTTC. Protein: CASSIGQSYEQYF.